These 28 T cell receptor beta chains share one sample of origin, sequenced in a study of identical twins. TCRdb itself ran the 5' RACE reads through MiXCR, one entry per CDR3 protein. The data show under 800,000 distinct CDR3 sequences, around 20% seen once. These records were also assigned to another study, of T cells expressing NK-cell markers.

Material for sequencing was PBMCs. The receptors were gathered from a woman in her late teens or twenties in good health.

This chain uses TRBV20-1 with TRBJ2-4, with D perhaps matching TRBD1 or TRBD2 (5 bases each). Trimming left V 6 bases short and J 1 base short, with 16 bases between. Germline loops: CDR1 DFQATT, CDR2 SNEGSKA (reference sequence). The CDR3 is 15 residues long. For the CDR3, the DNA is TGCAGTGCCACGAGGGGAGTAGTGGCCAAAAACATTCAGTACTTC. Its protein is CSATRGVVAKNIQYF.

This chain links TRBV6-1 with TRBJ2-1; TRBD2 is a possible D gene (5 bases). V gave up 7 bases and J gave up 4 bases, with 14 bases separating them. The length of the CDR3 is 14 residues. Germline V gene sequence: CDR1 MNHNS, CDR2 SASEGT. The CDR3 protein is CASNRLGIYNEQFF. The CDR3 nucleotides are TGTGCCAGCAATCGACTCGGGATTTACAATGAGCAGTTCTTC.

CDR3 sequence reads: CASRQGFGEQYF. CDR3 nucleotides: TGCGCCTCCAGACAGGGTTTCGGCGAGCAGTACTTC. The chain has TRBV5-1 and TRBJ2-7, with 7 nucleotides matching TRBD1. Unmatched junction bases numbered 10, after V lost 10 bases and J lost 6 bases. The CDR3 extends over 12 amino acids. Germline CDR1 SGHRS, CDR2 YFSETQ.

The chain recombines TRBV5-1 with TRBJ2-5; D possibly corresponds to TRBD2 (7 bases). V was clipped by 1 base and J by 5 bases, with 15 bases between them. Germline V gene data show CDR1 as SGHRS and CDR2 as YFSETQ. The length of the CDR3 is 15 residues. In nucleotides, the CDR3 is TGCGCCAGCAGCTTGATGAGGGGGGGGAGCGAGACCCAGTACTTC. Translated: CASSLMRGGSETQYF.

The V gene is TRBV9, the J gene TRBJ2-5, with 7 bases aligning to TRBD2. Trimming at V came to 4 bases and at J to 5 bases, leaving 14 bases not matched to a gene. The CDR3 runs to 16 residues. From germline, CDR1 is SGDLS and CDR2 YYNGEE. This CDR3 reads CASSYHAIAGDETQYF. The CDR3 region has the DNA TGTGCCAGCAGCTATCATGCTATAGCGGGCGACGAGACCCAGTACTTC.

V is TRBV29-1 and J is TRBJ2-2; D is possibly TRBD2 (5 bases). V was clipped by 7 bases and J by 2 bases, with 14 bases between them. Per the germline V gene, CDR1 is SQVTM and CDR2 is ANQGSEA. This CDR3 spans 14 amino acids. As DNA, the CDR3 is TGCAGCGCCGCCTGGGAGTATAACACCGGGGAGCTGTTTTTT. This encodes CSAAWEYNTGELFF.

At least ten counts were recorded for this clonotype. The rearrangement links TRBV5-6 to TRBJ2-3; 13 bases match TRBD2. V lost 1 base, J lost 1 base, and 6 bases stayed unmatched. The CDR3 is 18 amino acids. The germline CDR1 and CDR2 sequences are SGHDT and YYEEEE. In nucleotides, the CDR3 is TGTGCCAGCAGCTTGCGGACTAGCGGGGGAATCGGCACAGATACGCAGTATTTT. It is translated as CASSLRTSGGIGTDTQYF.

The chain carries TRBV5-1 and TRBJ2-5; no clear D. CDR3 length: 15 amino acids. Germline CDR1 is SGHRS and CDR2 is YFSETQ. The germline V and J ends were trimmed by 4 bases and 2 bases, with 15 bases remaining between them. The CDR3 protein is CASSPRPDGQETQYF. CDR3 nucleotides: TGCGCCAGCAGCCCCCGCCCGGACGGGCAAGAGACCCAGTACTTC.

The V gene is TRBV5-5, the J gene TRBJ2-1, with TRBD2 matching over 11 bases. CDR3 length: 16 amino acids. Germline CDR1 is SGHKS and CDR2 is YYEKEE (reference sequence). The ends lost 4 bases at V and 3 bases at J; junction bases unmatched: 6. CDR3 DNA: TGTGCCAGCAGCCATACTAGCGGGGGATACTACAATGAGCAGTTCTTC. Translated: CASSHTSGGYYNEQFF.

The chain couples TRBV20-1 to TRBJ2-1; possible D gene TRBD2, 6 bases. The V and J ends lost 2 bases and 7 bases respectively, with 18 bases between them. The germline CDR1 and CDR2 sequences are DFQATT and SNEGSKA (reference sequence). The CDR3 spans 15 residues. Here the CDR3 DNA reads TGCAGTGCTAGATTGTACGGGAGAGTAGGAAATGAGCAGTTCTTC. The encoded protein is CSARLYGRVGNEQFF.

This clonotype was seen at least ten times. V is TRBV20-1 and J is TRBJ2-1, with 12 bases fitting TRBD2. Germline-derived CDR1 and CDR2 are DFQATT and SNEGSKA (reference sequence). V dropped 2 bases and J dropped 3; count of bases not matched to a gene: 5. CDR3 length: 16 amino acids. The CDR3 spells CSARLAGGTNYNEQFF. CDR3 nucleotides: TGCAGTGCTAGACTAGCGGGAGGGACGAACTACAATGAGCAGTTCTTC.

This clonotype was detected only a few times. The J gene is TRBJ2-2, the V gene TRBV6-1, with D maybe TRBD2 (6 bases). V gave up 6 bases and J gave up 5 bases, with 10 bases separating them. This CDR3 is built from 13 residues. Germline V gives CDR1 MNHNS, CDR2 SASEGT. The chain's CDR3 is CASRRDGTGELFF. The CDR3 region has the DNA TGTGCCAGCAGGCGGGACGGTACCGGGGAGCTGTTTTTT.

Turning to this clonotype: This clone may be a read error of a much larger clone one base away. J is TRBJ2-3 and V is TRBV12-3 or TRBV12-4, with 11 bases lining up with TRBD2. The CDR3 has 16 amino acids. After removal of 2 bases from V and 8 bases from J, the junction contained 9 bases not matched to a gene. This CDR3 is CASSLRLAGGPGTQYF. The CDR3 nucleotides read TGTGCCAGCAGTTTACGGCTAGCGGGGGGACCAGGTACGCAGTATTTT.

The chain links TRBV11-2 to TRBJ1-2; possibly TRBD1 for D (6 bases). Germline CDR1 and CDR2: SGHAT and FQNNGV. V lost 1 base to trimming and J lost 6 bases, with 12 bases between them. The CDR3 covers 14 residues. This CDR3 reads CASSLVVDSHGYTF. CDR3 sequence (DNA): TGTGCCAGCAGCTTAGTCGTGGACAGCCATGGCTACACCTTC.

The CDR3 here is CASSHRQGAYEQYF. The CDR3 DNA sequence: TGTGCCAGCAGTCACCGACAGGGTGCCTACGAGCAGTACTTC. The V gene is TRBV6-2 or TRBV6-3, the J gene TRBJ2-7, with TRBD1 identical over 7 bases. Germline V lookup: CDR1 MNHEY, CDR2 SVGEGT. This CDR3 contains 14 residues. J gave up 2 bases and V 5 bases, and 6 bases lay outside the gene matches.

This chain links TRBV6-5 with TRBJ2-1; TRBD2 agrees at 11 bases. Trimming removed 4 bases from V and 4 bases from J; junction bases left unmatched: 15. The germline CDR1 and CDR2 sequences are MNHEY and SVGAGI. CDR3 length equals 19 residues. CDR3 nucleotides: TGTGCCAGCAGTTCAGATTCCTTCCTAGCGGGGGGTACATACAATGAGCAGTTCTTC. This gives the protein CASSSDSFLAGGTYNEQFF.

CDR3 residues: CASSQVGGRERQPQHF. CDR3 in DNA: TGTGCCAGCAGCCAAGTGGGAGGAAGGGAAAGGCAGCCCCAGCATTTT. The genes are TRBV4-2 and TRBJ1-5; D is unresolved. V dropped 1 base and J dropped 7 bases, with 17 bases sitting between them. The CDR3 has 16 amino acids. The germline CDR1 and CDR2 sequences are LGHNA and YNFKEQ.

This chain joins TRBV27 and TRBJ1-6; D possibly corresponds to TRBD1 (6 bases). This CDR3 contains 16 residues. Between the trimmed V and J ends, which lost 1 base and 7 bases, there was a span of 14 bases. Germline V gene data show CDR1 as MNHEY and CDR2 as SMNVEV (reference sequence). The CDR3 sequence: CASSLWGALLNSPLHF. As DNA, the CDR3 is TGTGCCAGCAGTTTATGGGGGGCGCTTCTAAATTCACCCCTCCACTTT.

The V and J genes are TRBV7-2 and TRBJ2-1, with TRBD1 matching 9 bases. The ends lost 4 bases at V and 5 bases at J; junction bases unmatched: 3. The CDR3 runs 14 residues. Germline V CDR1 and CDR2: SGHTA, FQGNSA. In nucleotides, the CDR3 is TGTGCCAGCAGCTATCGACAGGGGGACAATGAGCAGTTCTTC. Its protein is CASSYRQGDNEQFF.

Here the CDR3 reads CASRADRGGTEAFF. The CDR3 bases are TGTGCCAGCAGAGCTGACAGGGGGGGAACTGAAGCTTTCTTT. V and J are TRBV12-3 or TRBV12-4 and TRBJ1-1; 9 nucleotides align to TRBD1. There are 14 residues in the CDR3. Trimming at V came to 6 bases and at J to 5 bases, leaving 7 bases not matched to a gene.

This clonotype has a handful of counts. The chain has TRBV29-1 and TRBJ2-2; D not resolved. Trimming left V 4 bases short and J 3 bases short, with 12 bases between. The CDR3 length is 14 residues. CDR1 SQVTM and CDR2 ANQGSEA come from the germline V gene. CDR3 region: CSVGEDWDTGELFF. CDR3 sequence (DNA): TGCAGCGTTGGCGAGGATTGGGACACCGGGGAGCTGTTTTTT.

Points on this clonotype: The junction shows a germline mismatch at one end, possibly a read error. The chain is built from TRBV3-1 and TRBJ1-2; D gene ambiguous. Germline V gene sequence: CDR1 LGHDT, CDR2 YNNKEL (reference sequence). The CDR3 covers 11 residues. As DNA, the CDR3 is TGTGCCAGCGGCCATGACTATGGCTACACCTTC. It is translated as CASGHDYGYTF. The whole variable domain, remainder taken from reference TRBV3-1 and TRBJ1-2, is DTAVSQTPKYLVTQMGNDKSIKCEQNLGHDTMYWYKQDSKKFLKIMFSYNNKELIINETVPNRFSPKSPDKAHLNLHINSLELGDSAVYFCASGHDYGYTFGSGTRLTVV.

V gene TRBV5-4 combines with J gene TRBJ2-3; D is unclear. Germline-derived CDR1 and CDR2 are SGHNT and YYREEE (reference sequence). Between the trimmed V and J ends, which lost 4 bases and 2 bases, there was a span of 11 bases. This CDR3 contains 14 residues. In DNA form, the CDR3 reads TGTGCCAGCAGCCCCGAGGATTACACAGATACGCAGTATTTT. It translates to CASSPEDYTDTQYF.

This clonotype was seen a few times. V gene TRBV20-1 combines with J gene TRBJ2-7, with a tentative D call TRBD2 (6 bases). The CDR3 sequence is 14 residues long. CDR1 DFQATT and CDR2 SNEGSKA come from the germline V gene (reference sequence). The V end lost 3 bases, the J end lost 3 bases, and 15 bases lay between the germline ends. This CDR3 reads CSARIQRAVYEQYF. CDR3 in DNA: TGCAGTGCTAGGATCCAGCGGGCAGTCTACGAGCAGTACTTC.

V and J are TRBV20-1 and TRBJ2-5; the D call may be TRBD1 or TRBD2 (5 bases each). V was shortened by 6 bases and J by 5 bases, with 34 bases between the two germline ends. Germline assignment: CDR1 DFQATT and CDR2 SNEGSKA (reference sequence). The CDR3 runs 19 residues. CDR3 in amino acids: CSAEKRYRGLSPLGETQYF. The DNA for the CDR3 is TGCAGTGCAGAGAAGCGTTACCGGGGCCTATCCCCACTTGGGGAGACCCAGTACTTC.

This clonotype has just a few counts. The CDR3 here is CSARASGIYEQYF. The CDR3 coding sequence is TGCAGTGCTAGAGCTAGCGGTATCTACGAGCAGTACTTC. The genes are TRBV20-1 and TRBJ2-7; 7 bases agree with TRBD2. The trim removed 1 base at V and 3 bases at J, leaving 3 bases unmatched. Looked up from germline, CDR1 is DFQATT and CDR2 is SNEGSKA (reference sequence). This CDR3 has 13 amino acids.

This chain links TRBV20-1 with TRBJ2-1; 10 bases align to TRBD2. The CDR3 is made up of 13 amino acids. V trimming: 6 bases; J trimming: 5 bases; junction bases outside the gene matches: 4. In germline, CDR1 is DFQATT, CDR2 SNEGSKA (reference sequence). The chain's CDR3 is CSAPLAGNNEQFF. The CDR3 nucleotides are TGCAGTGCCCCACTAGCGGGGAACAATGAGCAGTTCTTC.

V gene TRBV15 combines with J gene TRBJ2-5; D may be TRBD1 (5 bases). This CDR3 spans 13 amino acids. Trimming removed 4 bases at V and 3 bases at J, with 9 bases between. The germline gives CDR1 LNHNV, CDR2 YYDKDF (reference sequence). The CDR3 DNA is TGTGCCACCAGCACACGCAGGGAAGAGACCCAGTACTTC. Encoded protein: CATSTRREETQYF. Complete variable domain (other parts from reference TRBV15 and TRBJ2-5): DAMVIQNPRYQVTQFGKPVTLSCSQTLNHNVMYWYQQKSSQAPKLLFHYYDKDFNNEADTPDNFQSRRPNTSFCFLDIRSPGLGDTAMYLCATSTRREETQYFGPGTRLLVL.